The rows below give T cell receptor beta chains drawn from one sample of a study of CD8 T cells in ankylosing spondylitis. MiXCR, run by TCRdb on the 5' RACE reads, gives a single entry per CDR3 protein. The sample holds over 100,000 distinct CDR3 sequences; around 7% are singletons and the top ten take less than 15%. The sample consisted of blood, either unsorted or a sorted T cell fraction (not recorded which). Receptor source: a male donor with ankylosing spondylitis or in good health (not recorded which). Both conserved end residues are part of each CDR3. The order of the fields is D gene, V gene, J gene, CDR3 length, clone size, CDR3 DNA, CDR3 protein. D genes are given only for firm matches. Some rows have no size entry. The others give once, few or many, or a class for an expanded clone.

-	TRBV5-6	TRBJ2-7	15	many	TGTGCCAGCAGCTCCTATCTGGGTCTCTCCTACGAGCAGTACTTC	CASSSYLGLSYEQYF
-	TRBV7-2	TRBJ2-7	13	many	TGTGCCAGCAGCTTAGGTTCGGGGACCGAGCAGTACTTC	CASSLGSGTEQYF
TRBD1	TRBV7-2	TRBJ1-2	14	many	TGTGCCAGCAGCCCCGGGACAGGGGCCTATGGCTACACCTTC	CASSPGTGAYGYTF
TRBD1	TRBV5-1	TRBJ1-1	15	many	TGCGCCAGCAGCTACTCGACAGGGGTGAACACTGAAGCTTTCTTT	CASSYSTGVNTEAFF
-	TRBV5-1	TRBJ1-5	15	many	TGCGCCAGCAGCTTATCAGGGGTCTACAATCAGCCCCAGCATTTT	CASSLSGVYNQPQHF
-	TRBV6-1	TRBJ1-3	15	-	TGTGCCAGCTATAGAGGACAAAGCTCTGGAAACACCATATATTTT	CASYRGQSSGNTIYF
-	TRBV7-2	TRBJ2-7	11	many	TGTGCCAGCAGCTTCGCATACGAGCAGTACTTC	CASSFAYEQYF
TRBD2	TRBV29-1	TRBJ2-7	14	-	TGCAGCGTTCTGGGACTAGCGGGAAGCTACGAGCAGTACTTC	CSVLGLAGSYEQYF
-	TRBV12-3/TRBV12-4	TRBJ1-2	12	many	TGTGCCAGCAGGACCCCAAGAGGCGGCTACACCTTC	CASRTPRGGYTF
-	TRBV9	TRBJ2-3	15	many	TGTGCCAGCAGCGTAGGTCAGCATAGCACAGATACGCAGTATTTT	CASSVGQHSTDTQYF
-	TRBV11-2	TRBJ1-1	14	many	TGTGCCAGCAGCCCCGAACGGGTTACCACTGAAGCTTTCTTT	CASSPERVTTEAFF
-	TRBV20-1	TRBJ1-5	15	many	TGCAGTGCTAGAGACCAGGGGCAAGGCAATCAGCCCCAGCATTTT	CSARDQGQGNQPQHF
TRBD1	TRBV10-3	TRBJ1-5	15	many	TGTGCCGTCGCCTCCGGGACAGAGATCAATCAGCCCCAGCATTTT	CAVASGTEINQPQHF
-	TRBV20-1	TRBJ1-4	13	many	TGCAGTGCCATGGTGACAGCCGAAGAAAAACTGTTTTTT	CSAMVTAEEKLFF
-	TRBV20-1	TRBJ2-7	13	many	TGCAGTGCTAGAGGAAGGGGCGCCTACGAGCAGTACTTC	CSARGRGAYEQYF
-	TRBV2	TRBJ1-1	14	many	TGTGCCAGCAGTGAAAACACCCCGGGTGGTGAAGCTTTCTTT	CASSENTPGGEAFF
-	TRBV14	TRBJ1-2	14	many	TGTGCCAGCAGCCAAGATGCGGTTCCACGGCCATCCACCTTC	CASSQDAVPRPSTF
-	TRBV7-2	TRBJ2-5	15	many	TGTGCCAGCAGCTTAGTAGGGGGGATCCAAGAGACCCAGTACTTC	CASSLVGGIQETQYF